This T cell receptor beta chain originates from a study of identical twins. Per germline, CDR1 SGHKS and CDR2 YYEKEE (reference sequence). The CDR3 covers 14 residues. Trimming shortened V by 4 bases and J by 9 bases, and 14 bases separated the two germline ends. TCRdb fed the 5' RACE reads into MiXCR, producing one record per CDR3 protein. The sample lists fewer than 250,000 distinct CDR3 sequences; 6.5% to 8.5% were seen once. The same sample was also studied in work on yellow fever vaccine responses in identical twins.

The source is a woman between 18 and 30 years old in good health. The sequenced material came from memory (CD45RO+) T cells sorted from blood. This chain links TRBV5-5 with TRBJ1-6, with a weak D call TRBD1 (6 bases). CDR3 in amino acids: CASSEQQGFSPLHF. CDR3 nucleotides: TGTGCCAGCAGCGAACAACAGGGATTTTCACCCCTCCACTTT. The whole variable domain, remainder taken from reference TRBV5-5 and TRBJ1-6, is DAGVTQSPTHLIKTRGQQVTLRCSPISGHKSVSWYQQVLGQGPQFIFQYYEKEERGRGNFPDRFSARQFPNYSSELNVNALLLGDSALYLCASSEQQGFSPLHFGNGTRLTVT.